This T cell receptor beta chain appears in the sequencing data of a study of T cell changes during pregnancy in multiple sclerosis. The repertoire was sequenced with immunoSEQ multiplex PCR; TCRdb's copy has only in-frame clones and lacks some. The top ten clones hold approximately 1.6% of a sample with fewer than 90,000 clones, about 93% of them seen once. Germline CDR1 is SGHRS and CDR2 is YFSETQ. V dropped 4 bases and J dropped 2; count of bases not matched to a gene: 12. The CDR3 runs 16 residues. The material sequenced was peripheral blood, taken after pregnancy. The sequence was collected from a female donor in good health, enrolled as a control in a pregnancy study. The chain uses TRBV5-1 and TRBJ2-7; TRBD2 matches 7 bases. CDR3 nucleotide sequence: TGCGCCAGCAGCCTCGGAGCGACTAGCTCCCCCTACGAGCAGTACTTC. Translating gives CASSLGATSSPYEQYF.